This T cell receptor beta chain was sequenced for a study of CD8+ T cells in alopecia areata. Turning to the study itself: Using the percentage of affected scalp area, treated patients' severity was scored. Findings of the study overall: Scalp clonality dropped significantly under tofacitinib, as did expanded CD8+ top-100 clones. Uncertainty about whether baseline CD8+ expansion is linked to response remains, with one nonresponder.

Extraction and reverse transcription of RNA yielded cDNA as the sequencing template. Sequencing used immunoSEQ multiplex PCR; TCRdb keeps in-frame clones, though not all of them. The table has over 150,000 clones, roughly 61% seen once. On this clone itself: Its matching antigen is unknown.

Treatment in this sample: oral pan-JAK inhibitor, 5-10 mg twice daily. It was from alopecia areata patients that lesional scalp punch biopsies and peripheral blood were collected. The CDR3 loop spans 16 amino acids. CDR1 and CDR2 from the germline V gene are SEHNR and FQNEAQ (reference sequence). The junction had 10 bases not matched to a gene; V was cut back by 6 bases and J by 8 bases. The source of this sequence is a human donor with alopecia areata. The source material was CD8+ T cells sorted from blood, sampled at week 24, from a patient treated with tofacitinib. The chain has TRBV7-9 and TRBJ2-1, with 13 positions matching TRBD2. CDR3 protein: CASSPTSGGARHEQFF. The CDR3 DNA reads as TGTGCCAGCAGTCCTACTAGCGGGGGGGCTCGACATGAGCAGTTCTTC.